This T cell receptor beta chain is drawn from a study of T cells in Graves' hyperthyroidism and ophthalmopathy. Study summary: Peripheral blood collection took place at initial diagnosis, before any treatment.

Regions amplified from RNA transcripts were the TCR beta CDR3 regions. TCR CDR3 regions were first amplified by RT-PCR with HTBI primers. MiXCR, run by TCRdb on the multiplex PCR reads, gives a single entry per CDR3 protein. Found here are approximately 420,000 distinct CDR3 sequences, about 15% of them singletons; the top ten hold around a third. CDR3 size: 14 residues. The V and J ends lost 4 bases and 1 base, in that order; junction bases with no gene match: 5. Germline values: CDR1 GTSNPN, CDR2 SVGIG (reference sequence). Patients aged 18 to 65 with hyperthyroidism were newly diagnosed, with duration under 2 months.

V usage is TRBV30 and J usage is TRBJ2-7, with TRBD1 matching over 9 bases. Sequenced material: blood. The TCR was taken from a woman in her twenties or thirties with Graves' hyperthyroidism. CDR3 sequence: CAWTPGQGSYEQYF. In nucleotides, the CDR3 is TGTGCCTGGACCCCGGGACAGGGATCCTACGAGCAGTACTTC.